These 20 T cell receptor beta chains came from one sample sequenced in a study of cytomegalovirus exposure and HLA in healthy donors (dated by TCRdb to about 2017). Library method: the immunoSEQ multiplex PCR assay. For the multiplex PCR, a mixture combining 60 forward primers for TCR Vbeta segments and 13 reverse primers for TCR Jbeta segments was used. The table comes from immuneACCESS by way of TCRdb, which keeps in-frame sequences with V and J called. Part of the clones is missing from these tables; in studies checked, under half for an unresolved V gene and the rest for unknown reasons. The sample table records over 100,000 clones; approximately 80% of these occur just once. The top ten clonotypes cover 5% to 6% of the sample. Sequencing input: PBMCs. Receptors originate from a woman aged 18-29 years in good health and CMV-seropositive.

This chain joins TRBV28 and TRBJ1-5, with D hard to call. The CDR3 has 12 amino acids. From germline, CDR1 is MDHEN and CDR2 SYDVKM. V was trimmed by 1 base and J by 5 bases, leaving 3 bases between them. The CDR3 is CASSLSDQPQHF. In DNA, the CDR3 is TGTGCCAGCAGTTTATCAGATCAGCCCCAGCATTTT.

V and J are TRBV7-8 and TRBJ2-1; 10 nucleotides agree with TRBD1. CDR3 length: 17 amino acids. J lost 7 bases, V lost 8 bases, and 17 bases had no gene match. CDR1 and CDR2 from the germline V gene are SGHVS and FQNEAQ. The DNA for the CDR3 is TGTGCCAGCGGACAGGGGGAGGGGGAGGGCCAGTGGAATGAGCAGTTCTTC. It translates to CASGQGEGEGQWNEQFF.

Comments on this clone: Distinct nucleotide sequences in the sample also encode this CDR3. This chain links TRBV5-1 with TRBJ2-2; weak D call: TRBD2 (6 bases). CDR3 length: 16 amino acids. Trimming took off 2 bases at V and 0 bases at J, with 11 bases between the two ends. The V gene's germline CDR1 is SGHRS and CDR2 YFSETQ. The CDR3 DNA is TGCGCCAGCAGCTTACGGGGCGGGACGAACACCGGGGAGCTGTTTTTT. It specifies CASSLRGGTNTGELFF.

The J gene is TRBJ1-5, the V gene TRBV30, with D uncertain. V lost 0 bases to trimming and J lost 5 bases, with 20 bases between them. CDR3 length: 17 amino acids. Per the germline V gene, CDR1 is GTSNPN and CDR2 is SVGIG (reference sequence). CDR3 residues: CAWSVLGKRWEDQPQHF. The CDR3 region has the DNA TGTGCCTGGAGTGTACTAGGGAAACGATGGGAGGATCAGCCCCAGCATTTT. The full variable domain, completed using reference TRBV30 and TRBJ1-5, is SQTIHQWPATLVQPVGSPLSLECTVEGTSNPNLYWYRQAAGRGLQLLFYSVGIGQISSEVPQNLSASRPQDRQFILSSKKLLLSDSGFYLCAWSVLGKRWEDQPQHFGDGTRLSIL.

This rearrangement joins TRBV5-8 to TRBJ2-7, with 10 bases aligning to TRBD2. With V trimmed by 2 bases and J by 4 bases, 6 bases remained unmatched. The germline CDR1 and CDR2 sequences are SGHTS and YDEGEE. This CDR3 comprises 15 residues. CDR3 coding DNA: TGTGCCAGCAGCTTATTGGGGACTAGCGCGTACGAGCAGTACTTC. As protein: CASSLLGTSAYEQYF.

This chain links TRBV5-1 with TRBJ1-5; D is unclear. The CDR3 extends over 14 amino acids. The V and J ends lost 0 bases and 6 bases respectively, with 10 bases between them. Germline V gene sequence: CDR1 SGHRS, CDR2 YFSETQ. The CDR3 here is CASSLDVGGQPQHF. CDR3 DNA: TGCGCCAGCAGCTTGGATGTGGGAGGTCAGCCCCAGCATTTT. The whole variable domain, remainder taken from reference TRBV5-1 and TRBJ1-5, is KAGVTQTPRYLIKTRGQQVTLSCSPISGHRSVSWYQQTPGQGLQFLFEYFSETQRNKGNFPGRFSGRQFSNSRSEMNVSTLELGDSALYLCASSLDVGGQPQHFGDGTRLSIL.

The chain combines TRBV2 with TRBJ1-2; D not resolved. Germline V gene lookup returns CDR1 SNHLY and CDR2 FYNNEI. V lost 7 bases, J lost 1 base, and 10 bases lay in between. CDR3 length: 13 residues. Here the CDR3 reads CASIPQVNYGYTF. The CDR3 DNA follows: TGTGCCAGCATCCCCCAGGTTAACTATGGCTACACCTTC.

The chain joins TRBV1 to TRBJ2-3; the table's D call, TRBD2, has no DNA check behind it. TRBV1 is designated a pseudogene. The CDR3 covers 18 residues. CDR3 protein: CTSSLPNSAGDLTDTQYF. The CDR3 bases are TGCACCAGCAGCCTGCCAAATTCAGCGGGAGACCTTACGGATACGCAGTATTTT.

The chain uses TRBV23-1 and TRBJ1-1; 7 nucleotides line up with TRBD1. TRBV23-1 is sorted into the ORF group, with uncertain function. The junction had 6 bases not matched to a gene; V was cut back by 6 bases and J by 5 bases. The CDR3 length is 13 residues. CDR3 amino acids: CASRPRGWTEAFF. The CDR3 bases are TGCGCCAGCAGACCCAGGGGGTGGACTGAAGCTTTCTTT.

The chain uses TRBV10-3 and TRBJ2-3; D is unclear. V was clipped by 3 bases and J by 2 bases, with 9 bases between them. Per the germline V gene, CDR1 is ENHRY and CDR2 is SYGVKD. This CDR3 region has 14 residues. The CDR3 bases are TGTGCCATCAGTGAAGTAGTTGTCACAGATACGCAGTATTTT. It yields the protein CAISEVVVTDTQYF.

The V gene is TRBV10-3, the J gene TRBJ1-1; 8 nucleotides align to TRBD1. Germline CDR1 and CDR2: ENHRY and SYGVKD. The CDR3 runs to 18 residues. With 8 bases clipped from V and 0 bases from J, the junction kept 17 bases outside the gene matches. CDR3 sequence reads: CAIGQRQGAGSLNTEAFF. The CDR3, as DNA: TGTGCCATCGGCCAGAGGCAGGGGGCAGGGTCATTGAACACTGAAGCTTTCTTT.

The gene calls are TRBV15 and TRBJ2-7; 7 bases agree with TRBD2. Germline CDR1 is LNHNV and CDR2 is YYDKDF (reference sequence). Trimming removed 1 base from V and 6 bases from J; junction bases left unmatched: 9. The length of the CDR3 is 15 residues. The CDR3 is CATSRGRLADFEQYF. CDR3 nucleotide sequence: TGTGCCACCAGCAGAGGAAGGCTAGCGGATTTCGAGCAGTACTTC. The whole variable domain, filled in from reference TRBV15 and TRBJ2-7, reads DAMVIQNPRYQVTQFGKPVTLSCSQTLNHNVMYWYQQKSSQAPKLLFHYYDKDFNNEADTPDNFQSRRPNTSFCFLDIRSPGLGDTAMYLCATSRGRLADFEQYFGPGTRLTVT.

The chain uses TRBV2 and TRBJ2-5; D remains unclear. Trimming shortened V by 3 bases and J by 1 base, and 9 bases separated the two germline ends. The length of the CDR3 is 14 residues. Germline assignment: CDR1 SNHLY and CDR2 FYNNEI. The CDR3: CASSDIGSQETQYF. The CDR3 DNA sequence: TGTGCCAGCAGTGATATCGGGTCCCAAGAGACCCAGTACTTC.

The CDR3 sequence: CARTDRALNTGELFF. CDR3 sequence (DNA): TGTGCCCGGACGGACAGGGCGTTGAACACCGGGGAGCTGTTTTTT. This sequence joins TRBV6-1 and TRBJ2-2; 8 bases align to TRBD1. The CDR3 totals 15 residues. After removal of 11 bases from V and 1 base from J, the junction contained 9 bases not matched to a gene. Per germline, CDR1 MNHNS and CDR2 SASEGT.

The gene calls are TRBV28 and TRBJ1-2, with D possibly TRBD1 on 6 matching bases. The V gene lost 3 bases and the J gene lost 6 bases, with 14 bases spanning the gap. This CDR3 has 14 residues. CDR1 and CDR2 (germline): MDHEN, SYDVKM. CDR3: CASSLNWPGDGYTF. In nucleotides, the CDR3 is TGTGCCAGCAGTTTGAATTGGCCAGGGGATGGCTACACCTTC.

The chain uses TRBV28 and TRBJ2-1; 8 bases match TRBD1. The junction had 8 bases not matched to a gene; V was cut back by 3 bases and J by 7 bases. The CDR3 spans 15 residues. Germline V gene data show CDR1 as MDHEN and CDR2 as SYDVKM. In DNA, the CDR3 is TGTGCCAGCAGTTTCAGGCGACAGGGGCAAAATGAGCAGTTCTTC. Protein product: CASSFRRQGQNEQFF.

This clone showed up just once. V usage is TRBV28 and J usage is TRBJ2-4, with 7 bases identical to TRBD1. This CDR3 contains 16 residues. The V and J ends lost 8 bases and 0 bases, in that order; junction bases with no gene match: 10. The V gene's germline CDR1 is MDHEN and CDR2 SYDVKM. CDR3 loop: CASATGQILAKNIQYF. CDR3 nucleotide sequence: TGTGCCAGCGCAACGGGACAGATACTAGCCAAAAACATTCAGTACTTC.

The V gene is TRBV6-1, the J gene TRBJ2-5, with 14 bases matching TRBD2. V was clipped by 1 base and J by 5 bases; unmatched bases: 12. The CDR3 spans 19 residues. The germline gives CDR1 MNHNS, CDR2 SASEGT. The CDR3 here is CASSEGETSGRAPLETQYF. The CDR3 region has the DNA TGTGCCAGCAGTGAAGGCGAGACTAGCGGGAGGGCCCCGTTGGAGACCCAGTACTTC.

The J gene is TRBJ2-7, the V gene TRBV11-2, with D possibly being TRBD2 (6 bases). This CDR3 comprises 16 residues. V was shortened by 3 bases and J by 2 bases, with 17 bases between the two germline ends. Germline loops: CDR1 SGHAT, CDR2 FQNNGV. CDR3: CASSFEPGLRAYEQYF. CDR3 nucleotides: TGTGCCAGCAGCTTCGAACCGGGACTGCGGGCCTACGAGCAGTACTTC.

The CDR3 sequence: CACRKAGHTGELFF. The CDR3 bases are TGCGCCTGCCGTAAGGCGGGGCACACCGGGGAGCTGTTTTTT. The rearrangement joins TRBV5-1 to TRBJ2-2, with D perhaps TRBD2 (6 bases). The CDR3 is 14 amino acids. V lost 10 bases and J lost 3, with 16 bases in between. The germline CDR1 and CDR2 sequences are SGHRS and YFSETQ.